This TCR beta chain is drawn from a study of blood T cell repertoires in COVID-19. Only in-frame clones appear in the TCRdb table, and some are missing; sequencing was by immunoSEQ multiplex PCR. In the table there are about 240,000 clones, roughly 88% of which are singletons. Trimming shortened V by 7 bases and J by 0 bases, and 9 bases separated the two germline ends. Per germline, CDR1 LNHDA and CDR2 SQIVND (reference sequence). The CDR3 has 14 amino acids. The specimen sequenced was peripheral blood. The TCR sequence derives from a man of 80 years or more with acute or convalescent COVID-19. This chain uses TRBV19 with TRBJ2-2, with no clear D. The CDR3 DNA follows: TGTGCCAGTAAGACAAGTCCGAACACCGGGGAGCTGTTTTTT. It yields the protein CASKTSPNTGELFF.